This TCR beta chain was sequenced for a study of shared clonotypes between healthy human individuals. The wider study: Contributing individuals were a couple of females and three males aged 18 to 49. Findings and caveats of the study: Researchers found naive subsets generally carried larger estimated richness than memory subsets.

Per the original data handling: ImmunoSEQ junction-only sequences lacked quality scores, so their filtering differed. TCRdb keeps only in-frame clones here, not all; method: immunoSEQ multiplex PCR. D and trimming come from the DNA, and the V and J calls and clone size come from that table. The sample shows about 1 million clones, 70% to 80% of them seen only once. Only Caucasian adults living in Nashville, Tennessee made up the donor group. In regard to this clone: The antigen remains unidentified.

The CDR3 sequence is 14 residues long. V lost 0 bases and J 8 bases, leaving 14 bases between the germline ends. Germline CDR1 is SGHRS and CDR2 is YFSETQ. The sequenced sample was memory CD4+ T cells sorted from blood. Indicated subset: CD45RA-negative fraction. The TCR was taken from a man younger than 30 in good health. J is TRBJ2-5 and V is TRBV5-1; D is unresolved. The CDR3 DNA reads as TGCGCCAGCAGCTTGGAACCAGTGGAGAGAACCCAGTACTTC. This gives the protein CASSLEPVERTQYF.